This T cell receptor beta chain was retrieved from a study of control samples from healthy donors and cancer patients. There are 13 residues in the CDR3. Germline V gene data show CDR1 as SGHDN and CDR2 as FVKESK. V shed 1 base and J shed 3 bases, with 6 bases lying between them. The repertoire was sequenced with immunoSEQ multiplex PCR; TCRdb's copy has only in-frame clones and lacks some. The table shows about 190,000 clones, with around 93% occurring only once. The TCR sequence derives from a man aged 18 to 30 in good health. Material for sequencing was blood. The genes are TRBV14 and TRBJ1-2; D remains ambiguous. The CDR3 protein is CASSQGIYYGYTF. CDR3 DNA sequence: TGTGCCAGCAGCCAAGGAATCTACTATGGCTACACCTTC.